This entry lists 30 T cell receptor beta chains sequenced from one sample in a study of shared clonotypes between healthy human individuals. The table came from immunoSEQ multiplex PCR; TCRdb's copy has only in-frame clones and leaves some out. Here the sample spans about 870,000 clones, nearly 95% being singletons. CD8 cells classed as naive were CD45RO-negative and positively selected for CCR7, excluding terminally differentiated effector memory CD45RA+ cells. Material: naive CD8+ T cells sorted from blood. The receptors were gathered from a man aged 30 to 45 in good health.

V usage is TRBV27 and J usage is TRBJ1-1; D gene ambiguous. With 6 bases removed from V and 0 bases from J, the gap between germline ends came to 5 bases. The CDR3 has 12 amino acids. The germline V gene encodes CDR1 MNHEY and CDR2 SMNVEV (reference sequence). The CDR3 nucleotides read TGTGCCAGCAGGGGCTTGAACACTGAAGCTTTCTTT. It specifies CASRGLNTEAFF.

The rearrangement uses TRBV28 and TRBJ1-5; TRBD1 aligns across 9 bases. V was clipped by 6 bases and J by 0 bases; unmatched bases: 12. The germline gives CDR1 MDHEN, CDR2 SYDVKM. The CDR3 length is 18 residues. DNA of the CDR3: TGTGCCAGCAGCAAAGACAGGGGGAAGGGCTATAGCAATCAGCCCCAGCATTTT. It specifies CASSKDRGKGYSNQPQHF. Supplemented by reference TRBV28 and TRBJ1-5, the full variable domain reads DVKVTQSSRYLVKRTGEKVFLECVQDMDHENMFWYRQDPGLGLRLIYFSYDVKMKEKGDIPEGYSVSREKKERFSLILESASTNQTSMYLCASSKDRGKGYSNQPQHFGDGTRLSIL.

This clone was seen a few times. The same CDR3 can be traced to other DNA sequences in this sample. The rearrangement joins TRBV7-2 to TRBJ2-7; D call uncertain. CDR1 and CDR2 (germline): SGHTA, FQGNSA. This CDR3 is built from 12 residues. Trimming removed 2 bases at V and 0 bases at J, with 2 bases between. DNA for the CDR3: TGTGCCAGCAGCTTAAGCTCCTACGAGCAGTACTTC. This codes for CASSLSSYEQYF.

The rearrangement joins TRBV7-2 to TRBJ1-5; D remains ambiguous. Trimming pared 1 base from V and 7 bases from J, leaving 14 bases between. Germline CDR1 reads SGHTA; CDR2 reads FQGNSA. The CDR3 sequence is 15 residues long. DNA of the CDR3: TGTGCCAGCAGCTTAGATAGTGGACTTGGGCAGCCCCAGCATTTT. It encodes CASSLDSGLGQPQHF.

V gene TRBV20-1 combines with J gene TRBJ2-7; unclear D gene. CDR1 is DFQATT and CDR2 is SNEGSKA in the germline V gene (reference sequence). This CDR3 is built from 11 residues. Between the trimmed V and J ends, which lost 4 bases and 6 bases, there was a span of 10 bases. The CDR3: CSAKKGGEQYF. The CDR3 nucleotides are TGCAGTGCTAAGAAGGGCGGCGAGCAGTACTTC.

V gene TRBV7-9 combines with J gene TRBJ2-3, with TRBD2 matching over 12 bases. CDR3 length: 18 residues. Germline V gives CDR1 SEHNR, CDR2 FQNEAQ (reference sequence). The J segment lost 0 bases and the V segment lost 4 bases, leaving 8 bases of the junction unmatched. The CDR3 DNA sequence: TGTGCCAGCAGCTATCCGGGACTAGCGGGTTCTAGCACAGATACGCAGTATTTT. This translates into CASSYPGLAGSSTDTQYF.

The chain couples TRBV4-3 to TRBJ1-5; D gene uncertain. This CDR3 has 14 amino acids. Germline V lookup: CDR1 LGHNA, CDR2 YSLEER. V was shortened by 0 bases and J by 6 bases, with 9 bases between the two germline ends. The CDR3, as DNA: TGCGCCAGCAGCCAAGATCCGGGCGGTCAGCCCCAGCATTTT. It is translated as CASSQDPGGQPQHF.

The sample holds one count of this clone. The gene calls are TRBV11-2 and TRBJ2-1, with unresolved D. V lost 5 bases, J lost 5 bases, and 16 bases lay in between. Germline lookup yields CDR1 SGHAT and CDR2 FQNNGV. The CDR3 has 15 amino acids. CDR3: CASSPLPGFHNEQFF. The CDR3 nucleotides are TGTGCCAGCAGCCCACTTCCCGGCTTCCACAATGAGCAGTTCTTC.

This chain links TRBV28 with TRBJ2-7; D is ambiguous. Trimming stripped 4 bases from V and 4 bases from J, with 8 bases between. The CDR3 covers 12 residues. In germline, CDR1 is MDHEN, CDR2 SYDVKM. This chain's CDR3 is CASSWAGYEQYF. The CDR3 DNA sequence: TGTGCCAGCAGTTGGGCTGGGTACGAGCAGTACTTC.

This chain uses TRBV28 with TRBJ2-7, with 8 bases lining up with TRBD1. The CDR3 totals 14 residues. The germline gives CDR1 MDHEN, CDR2 SYDVKM. With 6 bases clipped from V and 4 bases from J, the junction kept 8 bases outside the gene matches. The CDR3 DNA sequence: TGTGCCAGCAGGGGGACAGGTGGAGGTTACGAGCAGTACTTC. Its protein is CASRGTGGGYEQYF.

The V gene is TRBV28, the J gene TRBJ2-7, with 12 bases fitting TRBD1. The CDR3 length is 16 residues. Germline V lookup: CDR1 MDHEN, CDR2 SYDVKM. V gave up 3 bases and J gave up 6 bases; unmatched junction bases: 9. The CDR3 DNA follows: TGTGCCAGCAGTTTTGGGACAGGGGGCGGGTTGCCCGAGCAGTACTTC. Amino acids: CASSFGTGGGLPEQYF.

The V call is TRBV5-1, the J call TRBJ1-1, with no clear D. The ends were cut back, 4 bases at V and 0 bases at J, with 1 base in the middle. The CDR3 has 11 residues. Germline CDR1 SGHRS, CDR2 YFSETQ. The CDR3, as DNA: TGCGCCAGCAGCCTGAACACTGAAGCTTTCTTT. It encodes CASSLNTEAFF.

V gene TRBV9 combines with J gene TRBJ2-1, with D possibly TRBD2 on 5 matching bases. The CDR3 has 16 residues. Deletions cut 4 bases from V and 6 bases from J, with 20 bases between. Germline CDR1 and CDR2: SGDLS and YYNGEE. CDR3 DNA sequence: TGTGCCAGCAGCTCTAGCTGGGGAATCGGTCCCAATGAGCAGTTCTTC. Its protein is CASSSSWGIGPNEQFF.

The J gene is TRBJ2-3, the V gene TRBV27; TRBD2 might be the D (6 bases). CDR3 length equals 13 residues. CDR1 is MNHEY and CDR2 is SMNVEV in the germline V gene (reference sequence). V gave up 4 bases and J gave up 3 bases, with 8 bases separating them. CDR3 nucleotide sequence: TGTGCCAGCAGTTCTAGCGTTACAGATACGCAGTATTTT. As protein: CASSSSVTDTQYF.

The chain has TRBV7-2 and TRBJ2-3; 11 bases align to TRBD2. This CDR3 comprises 16 residues. Losses at the gene ends were 2 bases for V and 4 bases for J; bases not matched to a gene: 5. CDR1 SGHTA and CDR2 FQGNSA come from the germline V gene. DNA of the CDR3: TGTGCCAGCAGCTTACCTAGCGGGAGGCAGGCAGATACGCAGTATTTT. Translated, it gives CASSLPSGRQADTQYF.

This clone was seen a single time. The V gene is TRBV6-6, the J gene TRBJ2-5; D may correspond to TRBD1 or TRBD2 (6 bases each). The V end was cut by 5 bases, the J end by 3 bases, with 19 bases between. The CDR3 contains 16 residues. Germline-derived CDR1 and CDR2 are MNHNY and SVGAGI (reference sequence). The CDR3 here is CASSTGALAPKETQYF. The CDR3 region has the DNA TGTGCCAGCAGTACGGGGGCTCTAGCGCCCAAAGAGACCCAGTACTTC.

The chain is built from TRBV9 and TRBJ2-1; D may correspond to TRBD1 or TRBD2 (6 bases each). Trimming took 4 bases from V and 9 from J, leaving 17 bases between them. The CDR3 consists of 14 residues. Looked up from germline, CDR1 is SGDLS and CDR2 is YYNGEE. The CDR3 loop reads CASSSVGGVGEQFF. In nucleotides, the CDR3 is TGTGCCAGCAGCAGCGTCGGGGGCGTAGGTGAGCAGTTCTTC.

V gene TRBV7-9 combines with J gene TRBJ2-3; D is undetermined. CDR1 and CDR2 from the germline V gene are SEHNR and FQNEAQ (reference sequence). The CDR3 consists of 17 residues. V was cut by 1 base and J by 1 base, with 15 bases left in between. CDR3 sequence reads: CASSLGARRRGTDTQYF. CDR3 coding DNA: TGTGCCAGCAGCTTAGGGGCGAGGAGAAGAGGCACAGATACGCAGTATTTT.

The chain carries TRBV7-8 and TRBJ2-7, with TRBD1 matching over 7 bases. The CDR3 sequence is 15 residues long. The J segment lost 2 bases and the V segment lost 1 base, leaving 5 bases of the junction unmatched. CDR1 and CDR2 from the germline V gene are SGHVS and FQNEAQ. For the CDR3, the DNA is TGTGCCAGCAGCTTAGGGGGCGACAGGGCCTACGAGCAGTACTTC. This sequence encodes CASSLGGDRAYEQYF.

V gene TRBV11-2 combines with J gene TRBJ2-3; 13 bases agree with TRBD2. The CDR3 runs 16 residues. V gave up 3 bases and J gave up 4 bases; unmatched junction bases: 4. Germline V gene sequence: CDR1 SGHAT, CDR2 FQNNGV. The CDR3 region is CASSLETSGRPDTQYF. For the CDR3, the DNA is TGTGCCAGCAGCTTGGAGACTAGCGGGAGGCCAGATACGCAGTATTTT.

This clone was found a few times. V gene TRBV19 combines with J gene TRBJ1-5; no firm D call. Germline loops: CDR1 LNHDA, CDR2 SQIVND (reference sequence). Deletions cut 2 bases from V and 4 bases from J, with 3 bases between. The length of the CDR3 is 12 residues. The CDR3 sequence is CASSIQNQPQHF. DNA for the CDR3: TGTGCCAGTAGTATACAGAATCAGCCCCAGCATTTT. Full variable domain (remainder filled in from reference TRBV19 and TRBJ1-5): DGGITQSPKYLFRKEGQNVTLSCEQNLNHDAMYWYRQDPGQGLRLIYYSQIVNDFQKGDIAEGYSVSREKKESFPLTVTSAQKNPTAFYLCASSIQNQPQHFGDGTRLSIL.

The V gene is TRBV30, the J gene TRBJ1-1; D is perhaps TRBD1 (6 bases). Trimming shortened V by 3 bases and J by 1 base, and 15 bases separated the two germline ends. The CDR3 totals 15 residues. The germline CDR1 and CDR2 sequences are GTSNPN and SVGIG (reference sequence). The CDR3 nucleotides read TGTGCCTGGAGGGAAATGGACAGTGAGAACACTGAAGCTTTCTTT. This encodes CAWREMDSENTEAFF.

This clone has just a few counts. Other DNA sequences in the sample encode the same CDR3. The chain has TRBV27 and TRBJ2-2; D gene unclear. The CDR3 extends over 13 amino acids. Germline-derived CDR1 and CDR2 are MNHEY and SMNVEV (reference sequence). V was trimmed by 3 bases and J by 1 base, leaving 3 bases between them. DNA of the CDR3: TGTGCCAGCAGTTTGGGGAACACCGGGGAGCTGTTTTTT. This encodes CASSLGNTGELFF.

This clone was seen a handful of times. The chain combines TRBV7-9 with TRBJ1-1, with 8 bases fitting TRBD1. V was clipped by 5 bases and J by 0 bases; unmatched bases: 11. This CDR3 region has 17 residues. Per the germline V gene, CDR1 is SEHNR and CDR2 is FQNEAQ (reference sequence). The CDR3 spells CASSPPGQGSMNTEAFF. The CDR3 bases are TGTGCCAGCAGCCCCCCCGGACAGGGAAGCATGAACACTGAAGCTTTCTTT. Drawing the rest from reference TRBV7-9 and TRBJ1-1, the complete variable domain is DTGVSQNPRHKITKRGQNVTFRCDPISEHNRLYWYRQTLGQGPEFLTYFQNEAQLEKSRLLSDRFSAERPKGSFSTLEIQRTEQGDSAMYLCASSPPGQGSMNTEAFFGQGTRLTVV.

The rearrangement links TRBV5-1 to TRBJ2-5, with no clear D. V was pared by 3 bases and J by 0 bases, with 0 bases between. The CDR3 contains 11 residues. Germline V gives CDR1 SGHRS, CDR2 YFSETQ. The CDR3 loop is CASSYQETQYF. CDR3 DNA: TGCGCCAGCAGCTACCAAGAGACCCAGTACTTC. Full variable domain (missing parts from reference TRBV5-1 and TRBJ2-5): KAGVTQTPRYLIKTRGQQVTLSCSPISGHRSVSWYQQTPGQGLQFLFEYFSETQRNKGNFPGRFSGRQFSNSRSEMNVSTLELGDSALYLCASSYQETQYFGPGTRLLVL.

The J gene is TRBJ2-7, the V gene TRBV27; D assignment may be TRBD1 or TRBD2 (5 bases each). The ends were cut back, 7 bases at V and 0 bases at J, with 13 bases in the middle. The CDR3 consists of 14 residues. CDR1 and CDR2 from the germline V gene are MNHEY and SMNVEV (reference sequence). CDR3: CASNYRGSSYEQYF. The DNA of the CDR3 is TGTGCCAGCAATTACCGGGGCAGCTCCTACGAGCAGTACTTC.

The rearrangement links TRBV6-5 to TRBJ2-1, with 7 bases identical to TRBD2. Germline V gene sequence: CDR1 MNHEY, CDR2 SVGAGI. This CDR3 comprises 15 residues. Losses at the gene ends were 4 bases for V and 8 bases for J; bases not matched to a gene: 11. This chain's CDR3 is CASSSAGTTVDEQFF. The DNA of the CDR3 is TGTGCCAGCAGTTCCGCCGGGACTACCGTCGATGAGCAGTTCTTC.

The chain recombines TRBV5-5 with TRBJ2-7; D is undetermined. Between the trimmed V and J ends, which lost 9 bases and 2 bases, there was a span of 21 bases. The CDR3 contains 15 residues. Per germline, CDR1 SGHKS and CDR2 YYEKEE (reference sequence). The CDR3 here is CATSSPQLNTYEQYF. The DNA for the CDR3 is TGTGCCACGTCGTCCCCCCAGCTTAATACCTACGAGCAGTACTTC.

The genes are TRBV9 and TRBJ2-3, with 16 bases fitting TRBD2. CDR1 and CDR2 (germline): SGDLS, YYNGEE. Unmatched junction bases numbered 6, after V lost 0 bases and J lost 5 bases. The CDR3 is 18 residues long. DNA for the CDR3: TGTGCCAGCAGCGTAGAGGGACTAGCGGGAGGGCCTTTAGATACGCAGTATTTT. This translates into CASSVEGLAGGPLDTQYF.

This chain connects TRBV29-1 to TRBJ2-7; tentative D call: TRBD2 (5 bases). Germline CDR1 and CDR2: SQVTM and ANQGSEA. The CDR3 covers 14 residues. V lost 1 base, J lost 0 bases, and 10 bases lay in between. The CDR3 loop reads CSVEVATSSYEQYF. In DNA, the CDR3 is TGCAGCGTTGAAGTGGCTACTAGCTCCTACGAGCAGTACTTC.